These 20 T cell receptor beta chains share one sample of origin, sequenced in a study of T cell repertoires in cytomegalovirus infection. TCRdb used MiXCR to reprocess the reads, holding one entry per CDR3 protein. The profile covers fewer than 700,000 distinct CDR3 sequences, with approximately 25% appearing a single time and under 8.5% taken by the ten largest. The sample comprised CD8+ T cells from PBMCs. The source is a human donor in good health (CMV status not recorded). Some clones in this sample may be carry-over from other donors' samples.

This clonotype came up many times. V gene TRBV28 combines with J gene TRBJ2-3; TRBD1 matches 7 bases. J gave up 6 bases and V 7 bases, and 10 bases lay outside the gene matches. Germline V gives CDR1 MDHEN, CDR2 SYDVKM. The CDR3 is made up of 14 amino acids. The CDR3 nucleotides read TGTGCCAGCAACCCGACAGGGACCGTCGATACGCAGTATTTT. Residues: CASNPTGTVDTQYF. Drawing the rest from reference TRBV28 and TRBJ2-3, the complete variable domain is DVKVTQSSRYLVKRTGEKVFLECVQDMDHENMFWYRQDPGLGLRLIYFSYDVKMKEKGDIPEGYSVSREKKERFSLILESASTNQTSMYLCASNPTGTVDTQYFGPGTRLTVL.

V is TRBV20-1 and J is TRBJ2-1, with 9 bases fitting TRBD2. The germline V gene encodes CDR1 DFQATT and CDR2 SNEGSKA (reference sequence). After removal of 1 base from V and 7 bases from J, the junction contained 11 bases not matched to a gene. The CDR3 has 16 residues. CDR3 region: CSARGQAGGPGNEQFF. CDR3 sequence (DNA): TGCAGTGCTAGAGGCCAAGCGGGGGGCCCGGGGAATGAGCAGTTCTTC.

DNA for the CDR3: TGCGCCAGCAGCTTGGGGGTAGGCAACTATGGCTACACCTTC. Its protein product is CASSLGVGNYGYTF. V gene TRBV5-1 combines with J gene TRBJ1-2; D not certain. CDR1 and CDR2 (germline): SGHRS, YFSETQ. The CDR3 spans 14 residues. The ends were cut back, 0 bases at V and 2 bases at J, with 8 bases in the middle.

This chain links TRBV11-2 with TRBJ2-2, with D possibly TRBD2 on 5 matching bases. CDR3 length: 17 amino acids. The V and J ends lost 5 bases and 0 bases respectively, with 16 bases between them. From germline, CDR1 is SGHAT and CDR2 FQNNGV. The DNA of the CDR3 is TGTGCCAGCAGCGGAGAGGAGGACGGAACGAACACCGGGGAGCTGTTTTTT. Amino acid sequence: CASSGEEDGTNTGELFF.

In this sample, this clonotype turned up many times. V gene TRBV19 combines with J gene TRBJ2-1, with 12 nucleotides matching TRBD2. With 5 bases clipped from V and 3 bases from J, the junction kept 5 bases outside the gene matches. The CDR3 is 16 amino acids. Germline CDR1 is LNHDA and CDR2 is SQIVND (reference sequence). The CDR3 bases are TGTGCCAGTAGTGGTGGACTAGCGGGGAGCTACAATGAGCAGTTCTTC. It encodes CASSGGLAGSYNEQFF. The full variable domain, its missing parts supplied by reference TRBV19 and TRBJ2-1, is DGGITQSPKYLFRKEGQNVTLSCEQNLNHDAMYWYRQDPGQGLRLIYYSQIVNDFQKGDIAEGYSVSREKKESFPLTVTSAQKNPTAFYLCASSGGLAGSYNEQFFGPGTRLTVL.

This clonotype has a handful of counts. V and J are TRBV7-8 and TRBJ2-7; D unclear. CDR3 length: 15 residues. Between the trimmed V and J ends, which lost 5 bases and 4 bases, there was a span of 18 bases. Germline CDR1 SGHVS, CDR2 FQNEAQ. Here the CDR3 reads CASSHPDNKEYEQYV. CDR3 DNA: TGTGCCAGCAGCCACCCGGATAATAAGGAGTACGAGCAGTACGTC.

Worth noting for this clonotype: A much larger clone lies one base from this, so it may be a read error. The rearrangement joins TRBV7-9 to TRBJ2-3; D is unclear. There are 13 residues in the CDR3. Germline V gene sequence: CDR1 SEHNR, CDR2 FQNEAQ (reference sequence). The CDR3 protein is CVSSPSLEDTQYF. The CDR3 nucleotides are TGTGTCAGCAGCCCATCTCTAGAAGATACGCAGTATTTT.

This clonotype was observed at least ten times. The CDR3 sequence: CASSTALAGGPTDTQYF. Written as DNA, the CDR3 is TGTGCCAGCAGCACGGCACTAGCGGGGGGGCCTACAGATACGCAGTATTTT. This chain connects TRBV7-8 to TRBJ2-3; 13 nucleotides align to TRBD2. The CDR3 is made up of 17 amino acids. Germline lookup yields CDR1 SGHVS and CDR2 FQNEAQ. J lost 3 bases, V lost 5 bases, and 8 bases had no gene match.

This clonotype was counted a few times. The rearrangement uses TRBV27 and TRBJ2-1; unclear D gene. Germline CDR1 and CDR2: MNHEY and SMNVEV (reference sequence). CDR3 length: 13 residues. V was clipped by 2 bases and J by 4 bases, with 6 bases between them. In DNA, the CDR3 is TGTGCCAGCAGTTTAAACCATTACAATGAGCAGTTCTTC. Amino acids: CASSLNHYNEQFF.

Of note for this clonotype: With a much larger clone just one base away, this may be a read error. This chain uses TRBV7-2 with TRBJ1-5; D is ambiguous. CDR1 and CDR2 (germline): SGHTA, FQGNSA. V was pared by 2 bases and J by 5 bases, with 16 bases between. CDR3 length equals 16 residues. The CDR3 reads CASSLLIQSLHQPQHF. CDR3 sequence (DNA): TGTGCCAGCAGCTTACTCATTCAGAGCCTACATCAGCCCCAGCATTTT.

Notes on this clonotype: Since a much larger clone is just one base distant, this may be a read error. The chain carries TRBV7-9 and TRBJ2-5; no definite D call. This CDR3 is built from 15 residues. Germline loops: CDR1 SEHNR, CDR2 FQNEAQ (reference sequence). V shed 5 bases and J shed 4 bases, with 17 bases lying between them. As DNA, the CDR3 is TGTGCCAGCAGCCCCAGCAGTGGGCAGTTAGAGACCCAGTACTTC. Translated: CASSPSSGQLETQYF.

The V and J genes are TRBV20-1 and TRBJ2-4; D is perhaps TRBD2 (5 bases). The CDR3 runs to 14 residues. Germline loops: CDR1 DFQATT, CDR2 SNEGSKA (reference sequence). The V gene lost 0 bases and the J gene lost 0 bases, with 6 bases spanning the gap. CDR3 sequence: CSARDRGAKNIQYF. The CDR3 coding sequence is TGCAGTGCTAGAGATCGGGGAGCCAAAAACATTCAGTACTTC.

Comments on this clonotype: With a much larger clone just one base away, this may be a read error. This sequence joins TRBV7-6 and TRBJ2-7; 7 bases match TRBD1. Trimming removed 4 bases from V and 3 bases from J; junction bases left unmatched: 6. The CDR3 has 14 amino acids. The germline V gene encodes CDR1 SGHVS and CDR2 FNYEAQ. CDR3 DNA sequence: TGTGCCAGCAGCTCCGGGACAGAGGTCTACGAGCAGTACTTC. Its translation is CASSSGTEVYEQYF.

V gene TRBV20-1 combines with J gene TRBJ2-4, with D unclear. Deletions cut 4 bases from V and 5 bases from J, with 21 bases between. The germline V gene has CDR1 DFQATT and CDR2 SNEGSKA (reference sequence). CDR3 length: 16 residues. The CDR3: CSAIRAQENFENIQYF. The CDR3 region has the DNA TGCAGTGCTATTCGGGCGCAGGAAAATTTTGAAAACATTCAGTACTTC.

This clonotype was seen a handful of times. The chain has TRBV11-2 and TRBJ1-1; D unclear. CDR3 length: 15 residues. Germline loops: CDR1 SGHAT, CDR2 FQNNGV. V was clipped by 0 bases and J by 3 bases, with 11 bases between them. Here the CDR3 reads CASSLELLPDTEAFF. The CDR3 DNA reads TGTGCCAGCAGCTTAGAGCTACTCCCAGACACTGAAGCTTTCTTT.

The chain has TRBV29-1 and TRBJ2-7; 8 nucleotides match TRBD1. CDR3 length equals 15 residues. Looked up from germline, CDR1 is SQVTM and CDR2 is ANQGSEA. Trimming took 1 base from V and 4 from J; bases not matched to a gene: 9. This chain's CDR3 is CSVEGDRGTRYEQYF. DNA of the CDR3: TGCAGCGTTGAAGGCGACAGGGGAACAAGATACGAGCAGTACTTC.

In the case of this clonotype: This may be a read error: a much more frequent sequence differs by one nucleotide. The chain employs TRBV7-6 and TRBJ2-7; D might be TRBD1 or TRBD2, each matching 6 bases. Germline CDR1 and CDR2: SGHVS and FNYEAQ. The CDR3 has 13 residues. V dropped 8 bases and J dropped 1 base, with 12 bases sitting between them. The CDR3 loop is CASWGDKSYEQYV. The CDR3 nucleotides read TGTGCCAGCTGGGGGGACAAATCCTACGAGCAGTACGTC.

The V call is TRBV19, the J call TRBJ2-7; no firm D call. CDR3 length equals 13 residues. Germline lookup yields CDR1 LNHDA and CDR2 SQIVND (reference sequence). V was pared by 5 bases and J by 2 bases, with 10 bases between. CDR3 residues: CASSSGPAYEQYV. As DNA, the CDR3 is TGTGCCAGTAGTTCAGGACCTGCCTACGAGCAGTACGTC.

This clonotype has ten or more counts. This sequence joins TRBV6-1 and TRBJ2-1; 13 bases are shared with TRBD2. CDR1 is MNHNS, CDR2 SASEGT, per germline. After removal of 5 bases from V and 6 bases from J, the junction contained 10 bases not matched to a gene. The length of the CDR3 is 17 residues. The chain's CDR3 is CASSHTSGGASGNEQFF. The CDR3 region has the DNA TGTGCCAGCAGTCACACTAGCGGGGGGGCCTCGGGCAATGAGCAGTTCTTC.

This clonotype has a count of ten or more. The V gene is TRBV6-6, the J gene TRBJ2-2; a weak D match, TRBD1 (5 bases). The CDR3 covers 17 residues. The V end was cut by 0 bases, the J end by 0 bases, with 11 bases between. Germline V CDR1 and CDR2: MNHNY, SVGAGI (reference sequence). The CDR3 DNA reads as TGTGCCAGCAGTTACTCGACAGTGGAAGCGAACACCGGGGAGCTGTTTTTT. Its translation: CASSYSTVEANTGELFF.